The following is a T cell receptor (beta chain) sequence with its context. This sample is drawn from a study of T cell changes during pregnancy in multiple sclerosis. TCRdb's table, derived via immunoSEQ multiplex PCR, lists solely in-frame clones and lacks some. The table lists more than 11,000 clones, more than 85% of them singletons. The CDR3 covers 14 residues. Germline CDR1 is SGHTA and CDR2 is FQGNSA. Trimming cost V 2 bases and J 4 bases, with 8 bases left between them. The sample consisted of peripheral blood, taken in the second trimester of pregnancy. This receptor was obtained from a female donor in good health, enrolled as a control in a pregnancy study. The chain uses TRBV7-2 and TRBJ1-4, with D perhaps TRBD1 (6 bases). The CDR3 reads CASSLQGYNEKLFF. CDR3 bases: TGTGCCAGCAGCTTACAGGGGTATAATGAAAAACTGTTTTTT.